The 20 T cell receptor beta chains below all came from one sample that was sequenced in a study of blood T cell repertoires in COVID-19. TCRdb's table, derived via immunoSEQ multiplex PCR, lists solely in-frame clones and lacks some. The sample has 160,000 or so clones, over 70% seen once. The sample was PBMCs or T cells enriched from blood (not recorded which). The receptors shown here come from a woman aged 35 to 49 with acute COVID-19.

This chain connects TRBV3-1 (or the pseudogene TRBV3-2) to TRBJ1-1, with TRBD1 matching 7 bases. V dropped 1 base and J dropped 1; count of bases not matched to a gene: 0. This CDR3 comprises 14 residues. From germline, CDR1 is LGHDT and CDR2 YNNKEL (reference sequence). The CDR3 here is CASSQGDRNTEAFF. For the CDR3, the DNA is TGTGCCAGCAGCCAAGGGGACAGGAACACTGAAGCTTTCTTT.

This sequence joins TRBV29-1 and TRBJ2-1, with TRBD2 as a possible D gene (5 bases). Per germline, CDR1 SQVTM and CDR2 ANQGSEA. V was shortened by 4 bases and J by 7 bases, with 11 bases between the two germline ends. The CDR3 runs 12 residues. CDR3: CSVVATKNEQFF. The CDR3 DNA is TGCAGCGTTGTCGCGACTAAGAATGAGCAGTTCTTC.

The chain couples TRBV5-4 to TRBJ2-6, with D tentatively TRBD1 (6 bases). Between the trimmed V and J ends, which lost 5 bases and 0 bases, there was a span of 9 bases. Germline CDR1 reads SGHNT; CDR2 reads YYREEE (reference sequence). The CDR3 extends over 15 amino acids. This CDR3 is CASRKQGSGANVLTF. For the CDR3, the DNA is TGTGCCAGCAGAAAACAGGGCTCTGGGGCCAACGTCCTGACTTTC.

This clone occurred once. The V call is TRBV5-8, the J call TRBJ2-1, with 10 bases matching TRBD1. V shed 0 bases, J shed 9 bases, and the junction held 3 bases outside the gene matches. The CDR3 contains 14 residues. Per the germline V gene, CDR1 is SGHTS and CDR2 is YDEGEE. CDR3 nucleotide sequence: TGTGCCAGCAGCTTGGCGGGACAGGGGACTGAGCAGTTCTTC. It translates to CASSLAGQGTEQFF.

The rearrangement links TRBV5-1 to TRBJ1-1, with D perhaps TRBD1 (6 bases). CDR1 is SGHRS and CDR2 is YFSETQ in the germline V gene. Trimming stripped 4 bases from V and 1 base from J, with 14 bases between. The CDR3 is made up of 15 amino acids. CDR3 region: CASSALPGQNTEAFF. CDR3 nucleotide sequence: TGCGCCAGCAGCGCGTTACCGGGACAGAACACTGAAGCTTTCTTT.

This clone was detected once. This chain connects TRBV18 to TRBJ1-1; D not resolved. Trimming took off 5 bases at V and 0 bases at J, with 16 bases between the two ends. The CDR3 is 16 residues long. Germline values: CDR1 KGHSH, CDR2 LQKENI. The CDR3: CASSRSQDTMNTEAFF. The CDR3 DNA is TGTGCCAGCTCAAGGTCCCAGGATACAATGAACACTGAAGCTTTCTTT.

The chain joins TRBV9 to TRBJ2-1; the match to TRBD2 covers 10 bases. Germline V gene lookup returns CDR1 SGDLS and CDR2 YYNGEE. This CDR3 is built from 15 residues. The trim removed 3 bases at V and 2 bases at J, leaving 2 bases unmatched. This chain's CDR3 is CASSDGLAAYNEQFF. CDR3 DNA sequence: TGTGCCAGCAGCGACGGACTAGCGGCCTACAATGAGCAGTTCTTC. Looking up the rest from reference TRBV9 and TRBJ2-1 gives the full variable domain: DSGVTQTPKHLITATGQRVTLRCSPRSGDLSVYWYQQSLDQGLQFLIQYYNGEERAKGNILERFSAQQFPDLHSELNLSSLELGDSALYFCASSDGLAAYNEQFFGPGTRLTVL.

This chain joins TRBV6-1 and TRBJ1-5; unclear D gene. This CDR3 is 13 amino acids long. V was trimmed by 0 bases and J by 9 bases, leaving 9 bases between them. Germline CDR1 is MNHNS and CDR2 is SASEGT. CDR3 nucleotides: TGTGCCAGCAGTGAAGCATTTCTGAGGCCCCAGCATTTT. Protein product: CASSEAFLRPQHF.

The V gene is TRBV4-2, the J gene TRBJ2-6; D gene unclear. The V end lost 1 base, the J end lost 0 bases, and 4 bases lay between the germline ends. CDR1 LGHNA and CDR2 YNFKEQ come from the germline V gene. The CDR3 sequence is 15 residues long. The CDR3 region has the DNA TGTGCCAGCAGCCAAGGGAGCTCTGGGGCCAACGTCCTGACTTTC. Translated: CASSQGSSGANVLTF.

The chain couples TRBV11-2 to TRBJ1-1; tentative D call: TRBD1 (5 bases). The CDR3 runs 12 residues. Germline V lookup: CDR1 SGHAT, CDR2 FQNNGV. Trimming left V 8 bases short and J 5 bases short, with 12 bases between. CDR3 amino acids: CASRRGSTEAFF. CDR3 nucleotides: TGTGCCAGCCGAAGGGGAAGTACTGAAGCTTTCTTT. Complete variable domain (other parts from reference TRBV11-2 and TRBJ1-1): EAGVAQSPRYKIIEKRQSVAFWCNPISGHATLYWYQQILGQGPKLLIQFQNNGVVDDSQLPKDRFSAERLKGVDSTLKIQPAKLEDSAVYLCASRRGSTEAFFGQGTRLTVV.

CDR3 region: CARGHPNTEAFF. The CDR3 DNA reads as TGTGCCAGGGGACACCCGAACACTGAAGCTTTCTTT. The chain has TRBV2 and TRBJ1-1; tentatively, D is TRBD1 (6 bases). Trimming took 9 bases from V and 1 from J, leaving 9 bases between them. The CDR3 totals 12 residues. Germline V gene sequence: CDR1 SNHLY, CDR2 FYNNEI.

The chain employs TRBV9 and TRBJ2-1, with a weak D call TRBD2 (5 bases). V was pared by 0 bases and J by 5 bases, with 12 bases between. Germline-derived CDR1 and CDR2 are SGDLS and YYNGEE. The CDR3 is 15 amino acids. Here the CDR3 DNA reads TGTGCCAGCAGCGTAGGGAGCGGCGACAACAATGAGCAGTTCTTC. Protein sequence: CASSVGSGDNNEQFF.

The V gene is TRBV5-4, the J gene TRBJ1-2, with TRBD1 matching over 9 bases. V shed 0 bases and J 14 bases; nucleotides not matched to a gene: 5. Germline CDR1 SGHNT, CDR2 YYREEE (reference sequence). The CDR3 is made up of 12 amino acids. The CDR3 sequence is CASSLDGTGYTF. In DNA, the CDR3 is TGTGCCAGCAGCTTGGACGGGACAGGGTATACCTTC.

Here the CDR3 DNA reads TGTGCCAGAAGCCACCCCAGAAGCAATCAGCCCCAGCATTTT. This translates into CARSHPRSNQPQHF. The rearrangement links TRBV7-5 to TRBJ1-5; whether TRBD1, the table's D call, matches the DNA was not checked. TRBV7-5 represents a pseudogene. This CDR3 contains 14 residues.

The V call is TRBV5-1, the J call TRBJ1-4; D is unclear. In germline, CDR1 is SGHRS, CDR2 YFSETQ. This CDR3 region has 18 residues. V was cut by 1 base and J by 3 bases, with 19 bases left in between. The CDR3 protein is CASSLWFYSGRANEKLFF. DNA of the CDR3: TGCGCCAGCAGCTTGTGGTTTTATTCGGGAAGGGCTAATGAAAAACTGTTTTTT. Using reference TRBV5-1 and TRBJ1-4 for the parts outside the CDR3, the full variable domain is KAGVTQTPRYLIKTRGQQVTLSCSPISGHRSVSWYQQTPGQGLQFLFEYFSETQRNKGNFPGRFSGRQFSNSRSEMNVSTLELGDSALYLCASSLWFYSGRANEKLFFGSGTQLSVL.

This clone has only one observation. V and J are TRBV5-6 and TRBJ2-7, with 9 bases fitting TRBD1. V lost 0 bases and J lost 3; bases outside the gene matches: 4. Germline V gives CDR1 SGHDT, CDR2 YYEEEE. There are 15 residues in the CDR3. The CDR3 nucleotides are TGTGCCAGCAGCTTGGCCGGGACAGGGAACTACGAGCAGTACTTC. It translates to CASSLAGTGNYEQYF. Looking up the rest from reference TRBV5-6 and TRBJ2-7 gives the full variable domain: DAGVTQSPTHLIKTRGQQVTLRCSPKSGHDTVSWYQQALGQGPQFIFQYYEEEERQRGNFPDRFSGHQFPNYSSELNVNALLLGDSALYLCASSLAGTGNYEQYFGPGTRLTVT.

CDR3 DNA: TGTGCCAGCAGCTGGCCCCTGGGGCACGGAAACACCATATATTTT. This sequence encodes CASSWPLGHGNTIYF. The chain has TRBV6-5 and TRBJ1-3; D perhaps matches TRBD1 (5 bases). V was pared by 6 bases and J by 4 bases, with 16 bases between. The length of the CDR3 is 15 residues. Germline values: CDR1 MNHEY, CDR2 SVGAGI.

The chain has TRBV24-1 and TRBJ2-3; 9 bases map to TRBD1. CDR1 is KGHDR, CDR2 SFDVKD, per germline. V gave up 2 bases and J gave up 5 bases; unmatched junction bases: 10. This CDR3 is built from 17 residues. CDR3 region: CATSDSGQGGYGDTQYF. CDR3 nucleotide sequence: TGTGCCACCAGTGATTCGGGACAGGGCGGGTACGGAGATACGCAGTATTTT.

The chain couples TRBV29-1 to TRBJ2-1; D gene uncertain. V dropped 3 bases and J dropped 8 bases, with 8 bases sitting between them. The CDR3 is 11 residues long. Germline CDR1 and CDR2: SQVTM and ANQGSEA. CDR3 sequence: CSVDSVDEQFF. The CDR3, as DNA: TGCAGCGTTGATTCAGTGGATGAGCAGTTCTTC.

The V and J genes are TRBV7-9 and TRBJ1-3; possibly TRBD1 for D (6 bases). From germline, CDR1 is SEHNR and CDR2 FQNEAQ (reference sequence). V lost 1 base to trimming and J lost 3 bases, with 13 bases between them. There are 16 residues in the CDR3. CDR3 in amino acids: CASSLVIGTIGNTIYF. The CDR3 DNA reads as TGTGCCAGCAGCTTAGTTATCGGGACAATTGGAAACACCATATATTTT.